This TCR beta chain was profiled in a study of blood T cell repertoires in COVID-19. This CDR3 contains 14 residues. Losses at the gene ends were 7 bases for V and 3 bases for J; bases not matched to a gene: 8. Germline CDR1 and CDR2: MNHEY and SMNVEV (reference sequence). Assay used: immunoSEQ multiplex PCR; TCRdb lists only in-frame clones, some missing. This table holds about 400,000 clones, around 90% found once. This clone was detected once. The TCR sequence derives from a woman between 18 and 29 years old with acute COVID-19. The sequencing sample was made of PBMCs or T cells enriched from blood (not recorded which). The rearrangement joins TRBV27 to TRBJ1-1; the match to TRBD1 covers 7 bases. CDR3 nucleotide sequence: TGTGCCAGCACTTGGACAGGTGGGGACACTGAAGCTTTCTTT. It codes for CASTWTGGDTEAFF.